Listed below are T cell receptor beta chains from one sample, sequenced in a study of PD-L1 blockade in urothelial cancer. Assay: immunoSEQ multiplex PCR; the TCRdb copy retains only in-frame clones and omits some. The data contain approximately 65,000 clones, about 89% of them singletons. This specimen was PBMCs, taken around atezolizumab (anti-PD-L1) treatment. The source of these receptors is a man aged 60 to 69 with urothelial cancer. The CDR3 runs from the conserved cysteine through the conserved F or W. A D gene is named only where the DNA matches it firmly. The listing skips clone size in some rows; elsewhere it reads once, few, many or a size class.

TRBJ1-1 - - TRBV5-4 TGTGCCAGCAGCTTCATGGGGGGGAACACTGAAGCTTTCTTT CASSFMGGNTEAFF
TRBJ2-1 - - TRBV28 TGTGCCAGCAGTTTTTTTGGGACAAAAAACAATGAGCAGTTCTTC CASSFFGTKNNEQFF
TRBJ2-1 - TRBD1 TRBV2 TGTGCCAGCACTACAGGGGCTAATGAGCAGTTCTTC CASTTGANEQFF
TRBJ1-5 - - TRBV27 TGTGCCAGCAGTTTACTCAGCAATCAGCCCCAGCATTTT CASSLLSNQPQHF
TRBJ2-2 - TRBD2 TRBV6-6 TGTGCCAGCAGACCCCGGGGGGGCAACACCGGGGAGCTGTTTTTT CASRPRGGNTGELFF
TRBJ2-3 - TRBD2 TRBV28 TGTGCCAGCGCCCCATCCCAGAGCGGGAGGGCCAAAGATACGCAGTATTTT CASAPSQSGRAKDTQYF
TRBJ1-2 - - TRBV5-6 TGTGCCAGCAGCACGGCGGCAGGGATTAGGTATGGCTACACCTTC CASSTAAGIRYGYTF
TRBJ2-4 once - TRBV28 TGTGCTGCCAGGGGTAACATTCAGTACTTC CAARGNIQYF
TRBJ2-3 - - TRBV6-1 TGTGCCAGCAGCCTGGAGGGAGATACGCAGTATTTT CASSLEGDTQYF
TRBJ2-3 - TRBD2 TRBV9 TGTGCCAGCAGCGGGGGGGGTAGCACAGATACGCAGTATTTT CASSGGGSTDTQYF
TRBJ2-7 - TRBD2 TRBV6-6 TGTGCCAGCGGACGAATAGCGGGCTACGAGCAGTACTTC CASGRIAGYEQYF
TRBJ2-7 - - TRBV29-1 TGCAGCGTTGGGGCTGCGAGCTCCTACGAGCAGTACTTC CSVGAASSYEQYF
TRBJ1-2 once TRBD1 TRBV6-4 TGTGCCAGCAGTAGAGAGGGGGCAGGGTATGGCTACACCTTC CASSREGAGYGYTF
TRBJ1-6 few - TRBV10-3 TGTGCCATCAGGAGCGGGGCGAACAGCGGGGGGTTAGGTTCACCCCTCCACTTT CAIRSGANSGGLGSPLHF
TRBJ2-4 - TRBD1 TRBV28 TGTGCCAGCAGTATTGACAGGGGGAGGGGAGCCAAAAACATTCAGTACTTC CASSIDRGRGAKNIQYF
TRBJ1-4 - - TRBV11-2 TGTGCCAGCAGCCTCCAGGGATCGGGGGGTGAAAAACTGTTTTTT CASSLQGSGGEKLFF
TRBJ2-7 - TRBD2 TRBV12-5 TGTGCTAGTGGTTTCATAGGACTAGCATGGGAGCAGTACTTC CASGFIGLAWEQYF
TRBJ1-2 - - TRBV6-1 TGTGCCAGCAGTCCCCGGGAGAGCTATGGCTACACCTTC CASSPRESYGYTF
TRBJ2-3 - TRBD1 TRBV11-3 TGTGCCAGCAGCTTAGATTTCCTTTCCGGGGACAGCGTGACAGATACGCAGTATTTT CASSLDFLSGDSVTDTQYF
TRBJ2-2 - TRBD2 TRBV7-8 TGTGCCAGCAGCTTAACAGGGCTAGCGGGGGCCGGGGAGCTGTTTTTT CASSLTGLAGAGELFF
TRBJ2-7 once - TRBV5-1 TGCGCCAGCAGCTTCGGGTCTTCCACCTACGAGCAGTACTTC CASSFGSSTYEQYF
TRBJ1-1 - - TRBV21-1 TGTGCCAACTCGGGGAGGGACAGGGGAAAACTGAACACTGAAGCTTTCTTT CANSGRDRGKLNTEAFF